One and the same sample provided the 20 T cell receptor delta chains below, sequenced in a study of gamma-delta T cells after stem cell transplantation (dated by TCRdb to 2016 to 2017). Library preparation employed RT-PCR. For sequencing, an Illumina MiSeq was employed. The public reads were reprocessed by TCRdb using CATT, and rows of matching DNA were later combined. The sample table contains 2,000 to 2,500 delta-chain clones; only one count was recorded for around 30% of them. More than 25% of the sample is in the top ten clones. The specimen sequenced was gamma-delta T cells. Receptor source: a human donor. It is not recorded whose cells these are; they may come from a transplant donor.

This clone was seen only a few times. The rearrangement uses TRDV2 and TRDJ1, with 10 bases aligning to TRDD3. Germline CDR1 GEAIGNYY, CDR2 EKD. The CDR3 runs 19 residues. V was clipped by 1 base and J by 3 bases; unmatched bases: 16. The CDR3 coding sequence is TGTGCCTGTGACACGCTTGATACTGGGGGATCCCAAAGTCCCGATAAACTCATCTTT. Protein product: CACDTLDTGGSQSPDKLIF.

The V gene is TRDV2, the J gene TRDJ1; 13 bases line up with TRDD3. The germline gives CDR1 GEAIGNYY, CDR2 EKD. The ends lost 3 bases at V and 3 bases at J; junction bases unmatched: 9. The CDR3 consists of 17 residues. In nucleotides, the CDR3 is TGTGCCTGTGACGACCTACTGGGGGATACGTCCCCCGATAAACTCATCTTT. This encodes CACDDLLGDTSPDKLIF.

Comment on this clone: The junction and the germline gene differ at one end; a read error may be behind it. The chain couples TRDV2 to TRDJ1; 8 nucleotides agree with TRDD3. The length of the CDR3 is 15 residues. Germline-derived CDR1 and CDR2 are GEAIGNYY and EKD. The CDR3 nucleotides read TGTGCCTGTGACTCTTTGGGGGATGTCACCGATAACCTCATCTTT. It specifies CACDSLGDVTDNLIF.

The V gene is TRDV2, the J gene TRDJ1, with 8 bases identical to TRDD3. CDR1 is GEAIGNYY, CDR2 EKD, per germline. V lost 2 bases, J lost 4 bases, and 8 bases stayed unmatched. CDR3 length: 15 amino acids. CDR3 loop: CACDRLGANGDKLIF. Here the CDR3 DNA reads TGTGCCTGTGACAGACTGGGGGCTAATGGCGATAAACTCATCTTT.

To note about this clone: Mismatch with germline at one junction end may stem from a read error. The chain combines TRDV2 with TRDJ1; D is ambiguous. CDR3 size: 15 residues. The germline CDR1 and CDR2 sequences are GEAIGNYY and EKD. CDR3 sequence (DNA): TGTGCCTGGGACACCGTCTCCCTCCACGCCGATAAACTCATCTTT. It encodes CAWDTVSLHADKLIF.

The chain recombines TRDV2 with TRDJ1; 13 nucleotides match TRDD3. The CDR3 spans 20 residues. Germline V gene lookup returns CDR1 GEAIGNYY and CDR2 EKD. With 3 bases clipped from V and 0 bases from J, the junction kept 15 bases outside the gene matches. CDR3 DNA: TGTGCCTGTGACGCTGTGAGTACTGGGGGATACGATCGGGACACCGATAAACTCATCTTT. Its protein product is CACDAVSTGGYDRDTDKLIF.

As regards this clone: A read error may account for a junction end that differs from germline. The chain has TRDV2 and TRDJ3; D possibly corresponds to TRDD3 (6 bases). The germline CDR1 and CDR2 sequences are GEAIGNYY and EKD. The CDR3 loop spans 20 amino acids. The CDR3 region is CACDPTPLSGALMDTRRMFF. DNA of the CDR3: TGTGCCTGTGACCCGACCCCTCTTTCTGGGGCACTGATGGACACCCGACGGATGTTTTTC.

This clone has only a few counts. This may stem from a read error, because a much larger clone lies one nucleotide away. This sample includes further DNA sequences coding for the same CDR3. The chain recombines TRDV2 with TRDJ1; D remains unclear. The CDR3 length is 14 residues. Germline V lookup: CDR1 GEAIGNYY, CDR2 EKD. V was pared by 3 bases and J by 1 base, with 11 bases between. Here the CDR3 reads CACDRLRPTDKLIF. The DNA of the CDR3 is TGTGCCTGTGACCGATTACGTCCCACCGATAAACTCATCTTT.

This clone is deemed large (0.1 to 1%). The chain combines TRDV2 with TRDJ1, with TRDD3 as a possible D gene (5 bases). The germline V gene has CDR1 GEAIGNYY and CDR2 EKD. CDR3 length: 14 residues. Trimming took off 1 base at V and 4 bases at J, with 12 bases between the two ends. CDR3 DNA: TGTGCCTGTGACACGGCGGGATCCCGCGATAAACTCATCTTT. Translated: CACDTAGSRDKLIF.

Sample share makes this clone medium-sized. V is TRDV2 and J is TRDJ3; 7 nucleotides line up with TRDD3. Trimming removed 0 bases from V and 1 base from J; junction bases left unmatched: 8. The germline CDR1 and CDR2 sequences are GEAIGNYY and EKD. The CDR3 extends over 19 amino acids. This chain's CDR3 is CACDTMGDQGSWDTRQMFF. As DNA, the CDR3 is TGTGCCTGTGACACCATGGGGGACCAGGGGTCCTGGGACACCCGACAGATGTTTTTC.

The chain carries TRDV1 and TRDJ1; 10 bases line up with TRDD3. CDR1 and CDR2 from the germline V gene are TSWWSYY and QGS. The CDR3 consists of 20 residues. V shed 0 bases, J shed 2 bases, and the junction held 15 bases outside the gene matches. The CDR3 nucleotides read TGTGCTCTTGGGGAACTGGTCGGTCCCAACTGGGGGATTGGGACCGATAAACTCATCTTT. Its protein is CALGELVGPNWGIGTDKLIF.

Comment on this clone: The sample contains more than one DNA sequence encoding this CDR3. The chain links TRDV2 to TRDJ1; 13 nucleotides align to TRDD3. Trimming at V came to 0 bases and at J to 3 bases, leaving 15 bases not matched to a gene. This CDR3 region has 20 residues. In germline, CDR1 is GEAIGNYY, CDR2 EKD. The CDR3 here is CACDTLRTGGYGGGPDKLIF. In DNA, the CDR3 is TGTGCCTGTGACACCCTTCGTACTGGGGGATACGGAGGTGGGCCCGATAAACTCATCTTT.

By share of the sample, this clone is large (0.1 to 1%). The same CDR3 also results from other DNA sequences found in this sample. The J gene is TRDJ3, the V gene TRDV2; the match to TRDD3 covers 7 bases. Trimming cost V 3 bases and J 0 bases; bases outside gene matches: 7. The CDR3 is 18 residues long. Germline V lookup: CDR1 GEAIGNYY, CDR2 EKD. The chain's CDR3 is CACDATGASSWDTRQMFF. The CDR3, as DNA: TGTGCCTGTGACGCGACTGGGGCAAGCTCCTGGGACACCCGACAGATGTTTTTC.

This clone has only a few counts. A much larger clonotype is one base distant, so this may be a read error. Other DNA sequences of this sample code for an identical CDR3. This chain links TRDV2 with TRDJ1; 7 nucleotides line up with TRDD3. The CDR3 is 14 amino acids. Germline-derived CDR1 and CDR2 are GEAIGNYY and EKD. With V trimmed by 2 bases and J by 0 bases, 2 bases remained unmatched. Written as DNA, the CDR3 is TGTGCCTGTGACAATCTGGGGGACACCGATAAACTCATCTTT. Its translation is CACDNLGDTDKLIF.

The DNA of the CDR3 is TGTGCCTGTGACACATCCTTCCTACGGCCCTTAAAGGGGGATACGTACGATAAACTCATCTTT. As protein: CACDTSFLRPLKGDTYDKLIF. This chain links TRDV2 with TRDJ1; possible D gene TRDD3, 10 bases. CDR1 and CDR2 (germline): GEAIGNYY, EKD. CDR3 length: 21 residues. V gave up 1 base and J gave up 4 bases, with 33 bases separating them.

By sample fraction, this clone is large (0.1 to 1%). This sequence joins TRDV2 and TRDJ1, with 10 bases identical to TRDD3. CDR3 size: 18 residues. V was clipped by 0 bases and J by 3 bases; unmatched bases: 12. Germline-derived CDR1 and CDR2 are GEAIGNYY and EKD. The CDR3 here is CACDTVGGGGYYADKLIF. CDR3 DNA: TGTGCCTGTGACACCGTAGGAGGTGGGGGATACTACGCCGATAAACTCATCTTT.

In its sample, this clone was seen a few times. This likely reflects a read error, since a far larger clone is one base away. Different DNA sequences within this sample yield the same CDR3. The chain has TRDV2 and TRDJ3; 7 bases map to TRDD3. There are 25 residues in the CDR3. The germline V gene has CDR1 GEAIGNYY and CDR2 EKD. CDR3 amino acids: CACDTVSGWGTPLRLSSWDTRQMFF. CDR3 nucleotides: TGTGCCTGTGACACCGTGAGTGGATGGGGGACCCCGCTTCGTTTATCGTCCTGGGACACTCGACAGATGTTTTTC.

Remarks on this clone: At one boundary the junction diverges from the germline segment, which might be a read error. This chain connects TRDV2 to TRDJ1; 8 nucleotides line up with TRDD3. This CDR3 contains 15 residues. Germline V lookup: CDR1 GEAIGNYY, CDR2 EKD. The CDR3 nucleotides read TGTGCCTGTGACTTACTGGGGGCCCAATTCGATAACCTCATCTTT. This sequence encodes CACDLLGAQFDNLIF.

The genes are TRDV2 and TRDJ1; D not certain. The CDR3 is 14 amino acids. Germline CDR1 reads GEAIGNYY; CDR2 reads EKD. With 0 bases removed from V and 0 bases from J, the gap between germline ends came to 7 bases. CDR3 DNA sequence: TGTGCCTGTGACACCGTGGAGTACACCGATAAACTCATCTTT. Its translation: CACDTVEYTDKLIF.

The CDR3 is CACDRLGDSHDKLIF. The CDR3 DNA reads TGTGCCTGTGACAGGCTGGGGGACTCCCACGATAAACTCATCTTT. This chain joins TRDV2 and TRDJ1, with TRDD3 matching 8 bases. The CDR3 is made up of 15 amino acids. The J segment lost 4 bases and the V segment lost 2 bases, leaving 8 bases of the junction unmatched. Germline V gene lookup returns CDR1 GEAIGNYY and CDR2 EKD.